These 5 T cell receptor beta chains were all obtained from the same sample, sequenced in a study of cytomegalovirus exposure and HLA in healthy donors. The PCR contained 60 Vbeta and 13 Jbeta primers. This table comes from immunoSEQ multiplex PCR, and its TCRdb copy is limited to in-frame clones, with some not included. The repertoire table contains fewer than 200,000 clones. Sequenced sample: PBMCs. These receptors all stem from a man under 40 in good health and CMV-seronegative.

The V call is TRBV7-7, the J call TRBJ2-1; D gene uncertain. CDR1 and CDR2 (germline): SSHAT, FNYEAQ (reference sequence). With 4 bases removed from V and 2 bases from J, the gap between germline ends came to 6 bases. The CDR3 spans 13 residues. The CDR3 reads CASSSDTYNEQFF. CDR3 DNA sequence: TGTGCCAGCAGCTCCGACACCTACAATGAGCAGTTCTTC.

This rearrangement joins TRBV28 to TRBJ2-3; 10 bases are shared with TRBD2. The CDR3 covers 20 residues. After removal of 2 bases from V and 2 bases from J, the junction contained 16 bases not matched to a gene. The germline V gene encodes CDR1 MDHEN and CDR2 SYDVKM. CDR3 protein: CASSLQPPSLSGRATDTQYF. The CDR3 coding sequence is TGTGCCAGCAGTTTACAACCCCCCTCGCTAAGCGGGAGGGCCACAGATACGCAGTATTTT.

The CDR3 sequence is CASSSRGLGEAFF. DNA of the CDR3: TGTGCCAGCAGCTCCAGGGGGCTCGGTGAAGCTTTCTTT. The rearrangement links TRBV14 to TRBJ1-1; TRBD1 aligns across 8 bases. Germline CDR1 reads SGHDN; CDR2 reads FVKESK. V gave up 5 bases and J gave up 7 bases; unmatched junction bases: 6. The CDR3 is made up of 13 amino acids.

The chain is built from TRBV7-2 and TRBJ1-3, with D hard to call. The CDR3 has 17 residues. Germline V CDR1 and CDR2: SGHTA, FQGNSA. With 4 bases removed from V and 9 bases from J, the gap between germline ends came to 25 bases. CDR3 coding DNA: TGTGCCAGCAGCTCCCCCCTTGCGGGGAATCGGTCATTCACCATATATTTT. Translating it yields CASSSPLAGNRSFTIYF.

V is TRBV28 and J is TRBJ2-5; perhaps TRBD2 as D (7 bases). The CDR3 has 15 residues. Germline CDR1 MDHEN, CDR2 SYDVKM. V was clipped by 3 bases and J by 5 bases, with 16 bases between them. The chain's CDR3 is CASSFTGGGGETQYF. CDR3 DNA: TGTGCCAGCAGTTTCACTGGAGGGGGAGGGGAGACCCAGTACTTC. Filled out from reference TRBV28 and TRBJ2-5, the complete variable domain reads DVKVTQSSRYLVKRTGEKVFLECVQDMDHENMFWYRQDPGLGLRLIYFSYDVKMKEKGDIPEGYSVSREKKERFSLILESASTNQTSMYLCASSFTGGGGETQYFGPGTRLLVL.